The T cell receptor beta chain under discussion was sequenced for a study of shared clonotypes between healthy human individuals (TCRdb year 2020). A note on the overall study: The cohort included three men and two women between 18 and 49 years of age. To increase sequencing depth and limit assay-specific biases, different laboratories used diverse techniques to prepare libraries and sequence TCR repertoires. The study deeply sequenced blood TCR repertoires of several healthy adults to estimate repertoire size and the extent of clonotype sharing between individuals. Per donor, leukapheresis produced somewhere between about 0.94 and 9 billion PBMCs. For each donor, CD4 naive and CD4 memory were each given three plates, CD8 naive was given two plates, and CD8 memory was given one plate.

Overall results and qualifications from the work: Only blood was sampled, and tissue TCR repertoires likely differ from those in blood. Naive subsets generally had larger estimated clonotype richness than memory subsets did. Rarefaction of sorted-subset datasets indicated incomplete sequencing despite the large sequencing depth. Across a handful of donors, about 4.5% of naive CD4, approximately 3.6% of naive CD8, about 2.3% of memory CD4, and roughly 0.4% of memory CD8 clonotypes were shared. Clonotypes shared by all four sorted-subset donors showed higher generation probabilities than non-shared clonotypes. Because the study included only a small number of donors, the genetic and exposure-history diversity represented was limited. Pairwise subsampling led to the expectation that sequencing depth would affect the degree of clonotype sharing among donors.

This clone occurred a few times. No antigen is known for it. Per-nucleotide qualities are absent, and no much larger clonotype sits a single base away. This sample also contains other DNA sequences that code for the same CDR3. The donors were healthy, HIV-negative adults who had no recently reported acute infections or vaccinations. All donors were Caucasian adults living in Nashville, Tennessee, USA. CD4+ T cells were enriched through magnetic negative selection, after which naive cells were positively selected on CD45RA and the remaining negative fraction served as the memory subset. After blood collection by leukapheresis, PBMCs were isolated using Ficoll-Histopaque density gradient centrifugation and then cryopreserved in the vapor phase of liquid nitrogen. Analytical flow cytometry was used to check the purity and quantity of each magnetically sorted T cell population. Genomic DNA was isolated from every sorted fraction and measured by UV absorbance on a Nanodrop 2000c.

Using the deep immunoSEQ assay, TCR CDR3 regions were amplified from genomic DNA by multiplex PCR. Genomic DNA extracted from each cell subset was distributed evenly over all wells of several immunoSEQ 96-well plates, and each plate served as one replicate. For sorted subsets, roughly 200 ng genomic DNA, equal to 30,000 or so T cell genomes, was loaded into each replicate PCR. The purified libraries were quantified using a Qubit 3.0 fluorometer, sized with a Bioanalyzer 2100, and then quantified again using the KAPA Library Quantification kit. Every immunoSEQ 96-well plate was sequenced on a dedicated single-read 150-cycle Illumina NextSeq 550 flow cell. The original methods were these. Because the immunoSEQ output included only junctional sequences and no quality scores, the filtering could not be the same as the filtering used for full-length reads. To assign V/J genes and CDR3, sequences were annotated using PyIR, a Python wrapper for IgBLAST v1.9, with IMGT germline references. Reads with weak V/J assignments (E-value above 1e-6), missing CDR3, stop codons, out-of-frame junctions, or ambiguous translated residues were removed. A V3J clonotype was defined by an identical inferred V gene, J gene, and CDR3 amino acid sequence. Percentage overlap between repertoires was calculated by dividing the number of shared unique clonotypes by the size of the smaller repertoire. Three approaches were used to assess repertoire richness: RTK rarefaction, the Chao1 estimator, and Recon v2.1 estimates of unobserved clonotypes. OLGA was used to compute generation probabilities for all TCRbeta clonotypes that the gDNA method yielded from a handful of donors. The source is immuneACCESS, and TCRdb retained only in-frame sequences with V and J called. Part of the clones is not carried over; for the studies checked, unresolved V genes explain less than half of this, and the remainder is unexplained. The D gene and trimming were derived from the DNA, and the V and J assignments and clone size from that table. Present in this sample are under 2.5 million clones, 92% of which were seen just once. The leading ten clones occupy 0.3% to 0.4% of the sample.

Relative to germline, V is 0 bases shorter and J is 5 bases shorter, with 14 bases between their ends. In the germline V gene, CDR1 corresponds to SGHRS and CDR2 to YFSETQ. Inclusive of the bounding cysteine and phenylalanine, the CDR3 is 16 residues long. Only CDR3 DNA is held: 48 bases, read in frame from base 1. Specimen: naive CD4+ T cells from PBMCs. The cell subset or site label of this sample denotes: CD45RA+ positively selected. This sequence originates from a man younger than 35 in good health. Some clones in this sample may be carry-over from other donors' samples. The chain links TRBV5-1 with TRBJ1-4; confidence is insufficient to name the D gene. The bases are TGCGCCAGCAGCTTGGACGGCCGCACCACGAATGAAAAACTGTTTTTT. Its coded protein is CASSLDGRTTNEKLFF.